The clone carrying this T cell receptor beta chain was counted at least ten times. Its antigen is undetermined. The data were obtained in a study of regulatory T cells in long-lasting Graves disease. General study points: Rather than thyroid tissue, only peripheral blood underwent study. TRBV28 was favored in persistent disease, as were TRBJ1-2 and TRBJ2-5.

According to the study, TCR beta libraries were built with iRepertoire HTBI primers and CDR3-region Arm-PCR. As handled by the study authors: Identification of gene segments yielded 60 to 80 TRBV and about 14 TRBJ across samples. TCRdb re-called the multiplex PCR reads with MiXCR, one entry per CDR3 protein. The V and J calls reflect TCRdb's pipeline rather than the authors' work. The sample lists more than 300,000 distinct CDR3 sequences; approximately 23% were seen once. The V and J ends lost 5 bases and 1 base, in that order; junction bases with no gene match: 6. The CDR3 covers 15 residues. Sample time point: persistent/refractory GD, antithyroid drugs over 5 years with positive TRAb. The TCR library used RNA extracted from PBMCs. An endocrinology department in Xi'an, China, recruited the patients.

The material sequenced was peripheral blood mononuclear cells (PBMCs), taken when the disease was refractory, from a patient treated with antithyroid drugs. The V call is TRBV12-3 or TRBV12-4, the J call TRBJ2-7; 9 bases map to TRBD2. The origin of this receptor is a woman aged 40 to 50 with Graves disease. The CDR3 region has the DNA TGTGCCAGCAGTATGGGACTAGCCGATTCCTACGAGCAGTACTTC. Amino acids: CASSMGLADSYEQYF.